Following are 25 T cell receptor beta chains from one sample sequenced in a study of shared clonotypes between healthy human individuals. The repertoire was sequenced with immunoSEQ multiplex PCR; TCRdb's copy has only in-frame clones and lacks some. The sample contains roughly 770,000 clones, 96% of which appear only once. Selected positively for CCR7 and CD45RO-negative, naive CD8 cells excluded terminally differentiated effector memory CD45RA+ cells. The sequenced material came from naive CD8+ T cells sorted from blood. Source of these receptors: a man aged 25 to 45 in good health.

The chain links TRBV7-9 to TRBJ2-1, with 13 bases matching TRBD2. Germline CDR1 is SEHNR and CDR2 is FQNEAQ (reference sequence). The CDR3 length is 15 residues. V shed 6 bases, J shed 9 bases, and the junction held 8 bases outside the gene matches. The CDR3 reads CASSTGTSGIREQFF. CDR3 DNA sequence: TGTGCCAGCAGTACCGGGACTAGCGGGATCCGTGAGCAGTTCTTC.

The rearrangement joins TRBV7-8 to TRBJ2-2; weak D call: TRBD2 (6 bases). V lost 5 bases, J lost 4 bases, and 23 bases lay in between. Looked up from germline, CDR1 is SGHVS and CDR2 is FQNEAQ. The CDR3 extends over 18 amino acids. The CDR3 coding sequence is TGTGCCAGCAGCCCCAAGTCCCCTCCGCGGGGACCCACCGGGGAGCTGTTTTTT. This encodes CASSPKSPPRGPTGELFF.

The chain carries TRBV18 and TRBJ2-1; D is possibly TRBD2 (6 bases). CDR1 is KGHSH and CDR2 is LQKENI in the germline V gene. The length of the CDR3 is 17 residues. V lost 8 bases to trimming and J lost 4 bases, with 24 bases between them. The CDR3 sequence: CASTTVGGESLYNEQFF. DNA for the CDR3: TGTGCCAGCACCACAGTTGGCGGGGAGAGTCTGTACAATGAGCAGTTCTTC.

The chain has TRBV6-6 and TRBJ2-7, with D hard to call. V gave up 6 bases and J gave up 3 bases, with 9 bases separating them. Looked up from germline, CDR1 is MNHNY and CDR2 is SVGAGI (reference sequence). This CDR3 has 12 residues. The CDR3 protein is CASSQGSYEQYF. The CDR3 coding sequence is TGTGCCAGCAGCCAAGGTAGCTACGAGCAGTACTTC.

This clone has just one count. The V gene is TRBV9, the J gene TRBJ1-2; tentative D call: TRBD1 (6 bases). Between the trimmed V and J ends, which lost 3 bases and 5 bases, there was a span of 11 bases. Germline V lookup: CDR1 SGDLS, CDR2 YYNGEE. The CDR3 is 13 amino acids. The CDR3 DNA sequence: TGTGCCAGCAGCGGGAGACAGGATTATGGCTACACCTTC. This sequence encodes CASSGRQDYGYTF. The full variable domain, with the rest looked up from reference TRBV9 and TRBJ1-2, is DSGVTQTPKHLITATGQRVTLRCSPRSGDLSVYWYQQSLDQGLQFLIQYYNGEERAKGNILERFSAQQFPDLHSELNLSSLELGDSALYFCASSGRQDYGYTFGSGTRLTVV.

This chain connects TRBV14 to TRBJ2-7; 7 positions agree with TRBD1. This CDR3 comprises 15 residues. The junction had 12 bases not matched to a gene; V was cut back by 5 bases and J by 5 bases. Germline CDR1 reads SGHDN; CDR2 reads FVKESK. The chain's CDR3 is CASSLIPTGLNEQYF. The DNA of the CDR3 is TGTGCCAGCAGCTTAATACCGACAGGGCTCAACGAGCAGTACTTC.

This clone appeared a single time. The chain uses TRBV27 and TRBJ1-5; 7 bases are a match to TRBD1. This CDR3 region has 15 residues. Germline CDR1 reads MNHEY; CDR2 reads SMNVEV (reference sequence). V lost 3 bases to trimming and J lost 7 bases; unmatched junction nucleotides: 9. Here the CDR3 reads CASSLAPGQMQPQHF. CDR3 nucleotides: TGTGCCAGCAGTTTGGCCCCGGGACAGATGCAGCCCCAGCATTTT.

V gene TRBV4-3 combines with J gene TRBJ2-6; 7 nucleotides line up with TRBD1. J lost 0 bases, V lost 1 base, and 12 bases had no gene match. The CDR3 contains 20 residues. CDR1 LGHNA and CDR2 YSLEER come from the germline V gene. Here the CDR3 reads CASSQGTGALPLSGANVLTF. DNA of the CDR3: TGCGCCAGCAGCCAAGGTACAGGGGCACTCCCACTCTCTGGGGCCAACGTCCTGACTTTC.

This sequence joins TRBV5-1 and TRBJ1-1, with D perhaps matching TRBD1 (5 bases). Germline CDR1 is SGHRS and CDR2 is YFSETQ. This CDR3 comprises 16 residues. V was trimmed by 0 bases and J by 1 base, leaving 13 bases between them. The CDR3 loop is CASSLARAVSNTEAFF. DNA for the CDR3: TGCGCCAGCAGCTTGGCCAGGGCAGTTTCGAACACTGAAGCTTTCTTT.

V and J are TRBV28 and TRBJ2-3; D may be TRBD2 (6 bases). The CDR3 is 16 residues long. Germline V gene sequence: CDR1 MDHEN, CDR2 SYDVKM. Trimming took 5 bases from V and 5 from J, leaving 20 bases between them. The CDR3 is CASSHKAGGVRDTQYF. The CDR3 region has the DNA TGTGCCAGCAGTCATAAAGCGGGTGGGGTCCGAGATACGCAGTATTTT.

This chain links TRBV13 with TRBJ1-5, with a weak D call TRBD1 (5 bases). Germline assignment: CDR1 PRHDT and CDR2 FYEKMQ (reference sequence). This CDR3 comprises 14 residues. The V and J ends lost 7 bases and 7 bases respectively, with 17 bases between them. The CDR3 bases are TGTGCCAGCAATTATGGGGGAGGTGCGCAGCCCCAGCATTTT. Encoded protein: CASNYGGGAQPQHF.

J is TRBJ2-3 and V is TRBV11-2; 9 nucleotides line up with TRBD1. The CDR3 sequence is 15 residues long. The trim removed 5 bases at V and 4 bases at J, leaving 7 bases unmatched. From germline, CDR1 is SGHAT and CDR2 FQNNGV. CDR3 DNA: TGTGCCAGCAGCCCAGGAGGGACAGGGTCAGATACGCAGTATTTT. Translating it yields CASSPGGTGSDTQYF.

A word on this clone: The identical CDR3 is also encoded by other nucleotide sequences in the sample. The CDR3 protein is CASSLAGDNEQFF. The CDR3 bases are TGTGCCAGCAGTCTAGCGGGAGACAATGAGCAGTTCTTC. This rearrangement joins TRBV28 to TRBJ2-1; 10 bases fit TRBD2. Germline assignment: CDR1 MDHEN and CDR2 SYDVKM. This CDR3 comprises 13 residues. The ends lost 5 bases at V and 5 bases at J; junction bases unmatched: 0.

The chain combines TRBV7-9 with TRBJ2-7; TRBD1 matches 7 bases. The J segment lost 3 bases and the V segment lost 5 bases, leaving 13 bases of the junction unmatched. CDR3 length equals 16 residues. Germline assignment: CDR1 SEHNR and CDR2 FQNEAQ (reference sequence). The CDR3 is CASSPHSRGQLYEQYF. CDR3 bases: TGTGCCAGCAGCCCACATTCCCGGGGACAGCTCTACGAGCAGTACTTC.

This chain connects TRBV7-3 to TRBJ2-1, with 15 nucleotides matching TRBD2. With V trimmed by 2 bases and J by 6 bases, 11 bases remained unmatched. Looked up from germline, CDR1 is SGHTA and CDR2 is FQGTGA. CDR3 length equals 19 residues. CDR3 nucleotides: TGTGCCAGCAGCTTAGAGGGACTAGCGGGAGGCGGTCCCTTCAATGAGCAGTTCTTC. Protein sequence: CASSLEGLAGGGPFNEQFF.

The chain combines TRBV28 with TRBJ2-4; D tentatively fits TRBD1 or TRBD2 (6 bases each). Germline values: CDR1 MDHEN, CDR2 SYDVKM. Trimming took off 8 bases at V and 0 bases at J, with 14 bases between the two ends. CDR3 length: 15 residues. The CDR3 DNA reads as TGTGCCAGCGGGGGGCTCACTATAGCCAAAAACATTCAGTACTTC. Residues: CASGGLTIAKNIQYF.

In this sample, this clone turned up once. The CDR3 loop is CSALSYGYTF. The CDR3 DNA is TGCAGCGCATTGTCCTATGGCTACACCTTC. V is TRBV29-1 and J is TRBJ1-2; D remains unclear. Trimming removed 7 bases at V and 4 bases at J, with 7 bases between. From germline, CDR1 is SQVTM and CDR2 ANQGSEA. The CDR3 consists of 10 residues.

The chain couples TRBV5-5 to TRBJ1-1; 11 positions agree with TRBD1. The CDR3 length is 14 residues. CDR1 is SGHKS and CDR2 is YYEKEE in the germline V gene (reference sequence). V was pared by 5 bases and J by 7 bases, with 7 bases of the junction left unmatched. In DNA, the CDR3 is TGTGCCAGCAGACTGGGACAGGGGGTAGGTGAAGCTTTCTTT. Its protein product is CASRLGQGVGEAFF.

The chain combines TRBV7-9 with TRBJ2-3; 8 bases match TRBD2. The CDR3 has 15 amino acids. Germline lookup yields CDR1 SEHNR and CDR2 FQNEAQ (reference sequence). V dropped 5 bases and J dropped 2; count of bases not matched to a gene: 6. This CDR3 is CASSPGLVPTDTQYF. In DNA form, the CDR3 reads TGTGCCAGCAGCCCGGGACTAGTCCCCACAGATACGCAGTATTTT. Looking up the rest from reference TRBV7-9 and TRBJ2-3 gives the full variable domain: DTGVSQNPRHKITKRGQNVTFRCDPISEHNRLYWYRQTLGQGPEFLTYFQNEAQLEKSRLLSDRFSAERPKGSFSTLEIQRTEQGDSAMYLCASSPGLVPTDTQYFGPGTRLTVL.

This chain joins TRBV7-2 and TRBJ1-5; D is undetermined. Trimming took 1 base from V and 2 from J, leaving 3 bases between them. In germline, CDR1 is SGHTA, CDR2 FQGNSA. CDR3 length: 13 amino acids. This chain's CDR3 is CASSLDGNQPQHF. CDR3 nucleotide sequence: TGTGCCAGCAGCTTAGATGGCAATCAGCCCCAGCATTTT.

The chain has TRBV5-1 and TRBJ1-2, with D possibly matching TRBD1 (5 bases). The CDR3 length is 16 residues. Germline V CDR1 and CDR2: SGHRS, YFSETQ. With 0 bases removed from V and 4 bases from J, the gap between germline ends came to 16 bases. CDR3 region: CASSLGYGALGYGYTF. CDR3 coding DNA: TGCGCCAGCAGCTTGGGGTACGGGGCGCTCGGCTATGGCTACACCTTC. Full variable domain (missing parts from reference TRBV5-1 and TRBJ1-2): KAGVTQTPRYLIKTRGQQVTLSCSPISGHRSVSWYQQTPGQGLQFLFEYFSETQRNKGNFPGRFSGRQFSNSRSEMNVSTLELGDSALYLCASSLGYGALGYGYTFGSGTRLTVV.

The chain combines TRBV18 with TRBJ2-7; 7 bases match TRBD2. The CDR3 is made up of 15 amino acids. Germline assignment: CDR1 KGHSH and CDR2 LQKENI. J gave up 0 bases and V 5 bases, and 7 bases lay outside the gene matches. The CDR3 DNA is TGTGCCAGCTCATCCACTAGCGAGAGCTCCTACGAGCAGTACTTC. Residues: CASSSTSESSYEQYF.

The chain uses TRBV4-1 and TRBJ1-4; a possible D gene is TRBD1 (6 bases). CDR3 length: 15 residues. V lost 6 bases to trimming and J lost 6 bases, with 17 bases between them. Germline V gene sequence: CDR1 MGHRA, CDR2 YSYEKL. CDR3: CASSNLQGVDEKLFF. Here the CDR3 DNA reads TGCGCCAGCAGTAACTTACAGGGAGTTGATGAAAAACTGTTTTTT.

This clone was found a few times. V usage is TRBV7-8 and J usage is TRBJ2-3; the match to TRBD2 covers 14 bases. Unmatched junction bases numbered 3, after V lost 3 bases and J lost 4 bases. This CDR3 has 16 residues. CDR1 and CDR2 (germline): SGHVS, FQNEAQ. In nucleotides, the CDR3 is TGTGCCAGCAGCTTCCGGGGACTAGCGGGAGCAGATACGCAGTATTTT. This gives the protein CASSFRGLAGADTQYF.

This clone was observed once. The chain couples TRBV27 to TRBJ2-7; either TRBD1 or TRBD2 may supply D (5 bases each). The germline gives CDR1 MNHEY, CDR2 SMNVEV (reference sequence). This CDR3 is 13 amino acids long. V dropped 1 base and J dropped 3 bases, with 7 bases sitting between them. The CDR3 sequence: CASSLWGSYEQYF. The CDR3 region has the DNA TGTGCCAGCAGTTTATGGGGGAGCTACGAGCAGTACTTC.